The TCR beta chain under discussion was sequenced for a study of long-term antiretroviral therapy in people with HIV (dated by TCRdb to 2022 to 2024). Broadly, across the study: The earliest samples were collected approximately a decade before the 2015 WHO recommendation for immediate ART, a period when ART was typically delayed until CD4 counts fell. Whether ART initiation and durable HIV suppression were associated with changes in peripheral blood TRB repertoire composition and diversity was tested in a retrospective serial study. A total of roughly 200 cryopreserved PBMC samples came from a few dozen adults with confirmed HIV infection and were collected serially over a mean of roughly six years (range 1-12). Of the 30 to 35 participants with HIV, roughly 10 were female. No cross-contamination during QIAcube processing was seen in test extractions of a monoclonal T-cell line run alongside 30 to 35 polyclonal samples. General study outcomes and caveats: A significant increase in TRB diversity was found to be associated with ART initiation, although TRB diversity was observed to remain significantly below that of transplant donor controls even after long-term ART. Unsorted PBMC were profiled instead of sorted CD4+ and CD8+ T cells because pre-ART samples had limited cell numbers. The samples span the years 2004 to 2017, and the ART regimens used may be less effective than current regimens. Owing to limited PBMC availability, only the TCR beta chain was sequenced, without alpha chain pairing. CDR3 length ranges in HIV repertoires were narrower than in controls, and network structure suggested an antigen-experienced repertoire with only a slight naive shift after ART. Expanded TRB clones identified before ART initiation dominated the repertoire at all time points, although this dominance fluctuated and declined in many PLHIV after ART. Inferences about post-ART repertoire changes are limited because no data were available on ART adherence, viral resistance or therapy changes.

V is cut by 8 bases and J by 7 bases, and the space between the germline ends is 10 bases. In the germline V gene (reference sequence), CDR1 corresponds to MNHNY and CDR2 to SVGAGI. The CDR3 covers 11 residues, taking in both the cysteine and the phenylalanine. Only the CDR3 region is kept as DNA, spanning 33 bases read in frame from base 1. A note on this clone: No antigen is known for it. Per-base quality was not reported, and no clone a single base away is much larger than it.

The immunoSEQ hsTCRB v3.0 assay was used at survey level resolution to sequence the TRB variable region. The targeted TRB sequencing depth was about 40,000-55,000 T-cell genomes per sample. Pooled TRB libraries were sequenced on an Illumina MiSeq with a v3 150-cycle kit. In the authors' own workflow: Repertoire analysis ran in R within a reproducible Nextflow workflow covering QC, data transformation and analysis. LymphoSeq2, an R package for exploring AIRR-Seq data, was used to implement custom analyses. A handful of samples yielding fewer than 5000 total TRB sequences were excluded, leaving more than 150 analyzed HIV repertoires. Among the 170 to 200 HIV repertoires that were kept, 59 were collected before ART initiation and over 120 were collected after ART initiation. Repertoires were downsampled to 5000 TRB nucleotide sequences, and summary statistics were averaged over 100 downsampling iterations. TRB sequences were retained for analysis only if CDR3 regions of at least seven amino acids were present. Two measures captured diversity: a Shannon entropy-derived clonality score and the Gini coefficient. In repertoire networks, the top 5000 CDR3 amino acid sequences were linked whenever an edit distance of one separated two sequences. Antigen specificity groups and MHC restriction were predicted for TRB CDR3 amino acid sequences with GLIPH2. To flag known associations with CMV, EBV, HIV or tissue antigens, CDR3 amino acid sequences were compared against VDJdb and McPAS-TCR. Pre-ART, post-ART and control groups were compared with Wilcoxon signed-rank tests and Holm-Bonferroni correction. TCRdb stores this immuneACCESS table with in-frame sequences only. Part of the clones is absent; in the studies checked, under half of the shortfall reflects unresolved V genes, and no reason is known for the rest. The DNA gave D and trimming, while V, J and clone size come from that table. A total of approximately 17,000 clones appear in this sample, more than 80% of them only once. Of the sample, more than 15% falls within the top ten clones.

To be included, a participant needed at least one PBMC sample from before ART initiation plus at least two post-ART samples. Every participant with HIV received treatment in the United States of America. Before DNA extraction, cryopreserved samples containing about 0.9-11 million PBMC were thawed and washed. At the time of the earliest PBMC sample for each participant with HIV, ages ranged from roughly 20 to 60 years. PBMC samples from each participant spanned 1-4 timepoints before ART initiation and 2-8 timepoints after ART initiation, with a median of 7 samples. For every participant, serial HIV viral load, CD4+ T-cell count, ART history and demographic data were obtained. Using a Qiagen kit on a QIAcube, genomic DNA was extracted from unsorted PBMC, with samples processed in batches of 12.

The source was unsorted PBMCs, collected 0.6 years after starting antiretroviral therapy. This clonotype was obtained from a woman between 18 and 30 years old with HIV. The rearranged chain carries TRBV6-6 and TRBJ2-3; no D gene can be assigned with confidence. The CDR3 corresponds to CASLQTNTQYF. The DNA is TGTGCCAGCCTCCAGACAAATACGCAGTATTTT.